This T cell receptor (beta chain) was recovered during a study of cytomegalovirus exposure and HLA in healthy donors. General study results and limits: Previously analyzed data showed that most TCR beta V segments were productive at a frequency of about 90% or about 30%. Reported findings show TCR beta sequences accurately forecast HLA-A and HLA-B alleles in most subjects.

The CDR3 consists of 14 residues. Germline loops: CDR1 GTSNPN, CDR2 SVGIG (reference sequence). V dropped 0 bases and J dropped 0 bases, with 8 bases sitting between them. About this clone: Its target is unknown.

In the PCR, 60 Vbeta and 13 Jbeta primers were used. Measured with immunoSEQ multiplex PCR; TCRdb has only the in-frame clones, and not every one. Among 95,000 to 150,000 clones listed, more than 55% were seen once. The chain couples TRBV30 to TRBJ1-1; D is unresolved. Sequencing used PBMCs. This TCR was sampled from a man aged 18 to 30 in good health and CMV-seronegative. CDR3 DNA: TGTGCCTGGAGTGTCATCAGATTGAACACTGAAGCTTTCTTT. This codes for CAWSVIRLNTEAFF.